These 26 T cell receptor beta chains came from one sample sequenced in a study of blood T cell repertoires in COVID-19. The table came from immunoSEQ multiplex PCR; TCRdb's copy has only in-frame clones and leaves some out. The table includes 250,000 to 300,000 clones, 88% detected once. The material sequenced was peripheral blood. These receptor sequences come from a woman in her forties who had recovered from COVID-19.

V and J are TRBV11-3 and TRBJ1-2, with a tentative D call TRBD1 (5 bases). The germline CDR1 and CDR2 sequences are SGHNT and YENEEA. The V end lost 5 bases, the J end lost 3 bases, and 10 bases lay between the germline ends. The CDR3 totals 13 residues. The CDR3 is CASSPGGDYGYTF. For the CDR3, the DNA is TGTGCCAGCAGCCCCGGGGGGGACTATGGCTACACCTTC.

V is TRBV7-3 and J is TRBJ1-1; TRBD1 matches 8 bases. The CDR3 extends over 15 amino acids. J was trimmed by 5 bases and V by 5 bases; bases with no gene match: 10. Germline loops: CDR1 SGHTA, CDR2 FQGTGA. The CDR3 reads CASSTKAGGGTEAFF. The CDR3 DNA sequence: TGTGCCAGCAGCACAAAAGCAGGGGGCGGGACTGAAGCTTTCTTT. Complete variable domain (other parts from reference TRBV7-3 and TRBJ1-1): GAGVSQTPSNKVTEKGKYVELRCDPISGHTALYWYRQSLGQGPEFLIYFQGTGAADDSGLPNDRFFAVRPEGSVSTLKIQRTERGDSAVYLCASSTKAGGGTEAFFGQGTRLTVV.

The CDR3 nucleotides read TGTGCCACCAGTGATTCCCCGGGGAGGGCAGGTTACAATGAGCAGTTCTTC. This codes for CATSDSPGRAGYNEQFF. The chain uses TRBV24-1 and TRBJ2-1, with 7 bases that match TRBD2. J gave up 4 bases and V 2 bases, and 10 bases lay outside the gene matches. Per the germline V gene, CDR1 is KGHDR and CDR2 is SFDVKD. The CDR3 runs 17 residues.

The CDR3 DNA reads as TGTGCCAGCAGTTACTTATCGGGACTAGCGGGATTTAACAATGAGCAGTTCTTC. It translates to CASSYLSGLAGFNNEQFF. The V gene is TRBV7-2, the J gene TRBJ2-1; 13 nucleotides align to TRBD2. The CDR3 length is 18 residues. The junction had 13 bases not matched to a gene; V was cut back by 6 bases and J by 5 bases. Germline CDR1 SGHTA, CDR2 FQGNSA.

CDR3 amino acids: CASSVGSGRAYEQFF. The CDR3 nucleotides read TGTGCCAGCAGCGTAGGGAGCGGGAGGGCGTATGAGCAGTTCTTC. V gene TRBV9 combines with J gene TRBJ2-1; 10 positions agree with TRBD2. The CDR3 length is 15 residues. CDR1 SGDLS and CDR2 YYNGEE come from the germline V gene. V lost 0 bases to trimming and J lost 8 bases; unmatched junction nucleotides: 5.

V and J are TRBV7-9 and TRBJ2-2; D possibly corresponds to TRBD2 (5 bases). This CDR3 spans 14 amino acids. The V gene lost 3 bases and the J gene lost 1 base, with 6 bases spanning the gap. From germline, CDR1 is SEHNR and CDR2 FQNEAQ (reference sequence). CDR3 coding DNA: TGTGCCAGCAGCTTCGCGGGGAACACCGGGGAGCTGTTTTTT. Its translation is CASSFAGNTGELFF. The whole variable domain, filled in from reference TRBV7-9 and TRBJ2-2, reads DTGVSQNPRHKITKRGQNVTFRCDPISEHNRLYWYRQTLGQGPEFLTYFQNEAQLEKSRLLSDRFSAERPKGSFSTLEIQRTEQGDSAMYLCASSFAGNTGELFFGEGSRLTVL.

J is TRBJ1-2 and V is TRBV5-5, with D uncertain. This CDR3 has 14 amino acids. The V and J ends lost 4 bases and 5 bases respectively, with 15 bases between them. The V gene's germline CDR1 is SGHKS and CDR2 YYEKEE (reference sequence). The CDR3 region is CASSPAVGGYGYTF. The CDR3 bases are TGTGCCAGCAGCCCCGCGGTGGGAGGGTATGGCTACACCTTC.

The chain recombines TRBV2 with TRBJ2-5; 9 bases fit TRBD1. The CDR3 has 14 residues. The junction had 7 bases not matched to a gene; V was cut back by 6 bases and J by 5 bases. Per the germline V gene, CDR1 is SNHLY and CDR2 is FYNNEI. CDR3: CASRGQGFRETQYF. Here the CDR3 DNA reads TGTGCCAGCAGAGGACAGGGGTTCCGGGAGACCCAGTACTTC.

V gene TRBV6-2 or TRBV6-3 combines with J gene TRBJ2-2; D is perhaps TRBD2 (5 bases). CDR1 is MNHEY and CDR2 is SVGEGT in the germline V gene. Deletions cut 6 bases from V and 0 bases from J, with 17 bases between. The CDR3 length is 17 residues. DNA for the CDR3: TGTGCCAGCAGCGGACCGGGGTTCTCCGCGAACACCGGGGAGCTGTTTTTT. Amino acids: CASSGPGFSANTGELFF.

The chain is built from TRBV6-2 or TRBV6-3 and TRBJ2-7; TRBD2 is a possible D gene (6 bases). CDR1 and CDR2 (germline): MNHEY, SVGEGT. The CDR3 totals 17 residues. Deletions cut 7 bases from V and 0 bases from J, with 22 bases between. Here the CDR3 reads CASTPLGPGRGSYEQYF. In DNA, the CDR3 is TGTGCCAGCACCCCCCTCGGCCCGGGGCGGGGCTCCTACGAGCAGTACTTC.

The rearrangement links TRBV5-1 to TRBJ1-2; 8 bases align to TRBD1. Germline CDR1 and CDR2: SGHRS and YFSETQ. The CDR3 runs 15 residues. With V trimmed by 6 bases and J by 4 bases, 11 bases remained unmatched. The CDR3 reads CASTKTGDPFYGYTF. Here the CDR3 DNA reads TGCGCCAGCACGAAGACAGGGGATCCCTTCTATGGCTACACCTTC.

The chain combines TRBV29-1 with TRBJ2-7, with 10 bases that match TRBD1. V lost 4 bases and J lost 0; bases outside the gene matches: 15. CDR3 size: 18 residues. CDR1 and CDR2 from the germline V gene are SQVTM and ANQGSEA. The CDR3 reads CSVGGGQGTFKTSYEQYF. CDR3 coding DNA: TGCAGCGTTGGAGGGGGACAGGGGACCTTCAAAACCTCCTACGAGCAGTACTTC.

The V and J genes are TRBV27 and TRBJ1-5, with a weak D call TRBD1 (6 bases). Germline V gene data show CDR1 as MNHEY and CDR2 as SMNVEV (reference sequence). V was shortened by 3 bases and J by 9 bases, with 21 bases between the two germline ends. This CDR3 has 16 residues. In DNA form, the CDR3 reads TGTGCCAGCAGTTTCCGAACAGGGACCCAATTATCGCCCCAGCATTTT. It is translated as CASSFRTGTQLSPQHF.

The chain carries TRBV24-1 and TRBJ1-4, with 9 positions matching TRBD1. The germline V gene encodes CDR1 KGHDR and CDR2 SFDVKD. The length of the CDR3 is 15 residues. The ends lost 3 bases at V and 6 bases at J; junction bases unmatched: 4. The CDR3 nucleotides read TGTGCCACCAGTGATCCGGGACAGGGTGATGAAAAACTGTTTTTT. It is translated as CATSDPGQGDEKLFF.

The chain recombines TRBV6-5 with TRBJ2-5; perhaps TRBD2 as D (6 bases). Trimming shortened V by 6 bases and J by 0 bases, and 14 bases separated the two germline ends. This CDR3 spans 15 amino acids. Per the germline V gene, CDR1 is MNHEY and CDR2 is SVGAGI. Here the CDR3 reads CASRPTGTHQETQYF. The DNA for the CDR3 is TGTGCCAGCAGGCCAACCGGGACTCACCAAGAGACCCAGTACTTC.

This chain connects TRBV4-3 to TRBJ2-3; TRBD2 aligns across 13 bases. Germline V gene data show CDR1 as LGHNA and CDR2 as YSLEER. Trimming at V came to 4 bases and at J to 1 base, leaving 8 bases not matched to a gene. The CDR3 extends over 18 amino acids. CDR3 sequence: CASSPTSGRALGTDTQYF. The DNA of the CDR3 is TGCGCCAGCAGCCCCACTAGCGGGAGGGCCCTCGGCACAGATACGCAGTATTTT.

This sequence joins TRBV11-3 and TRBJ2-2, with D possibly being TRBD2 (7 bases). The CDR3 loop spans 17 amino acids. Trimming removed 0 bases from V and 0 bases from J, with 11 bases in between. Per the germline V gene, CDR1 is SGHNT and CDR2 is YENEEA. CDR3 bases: TGTGCCAGCAGCTTAGAGGCGGGGGCCGCGAACACCGGGGAGCTGTTTTTT. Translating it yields CASSLEAGAANTGELFF.

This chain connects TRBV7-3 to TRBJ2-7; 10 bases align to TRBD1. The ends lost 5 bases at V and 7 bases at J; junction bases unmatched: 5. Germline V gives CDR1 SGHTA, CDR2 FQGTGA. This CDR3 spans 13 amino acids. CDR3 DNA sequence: TGTGCCAGCAGCCCCGGGACAGGGGCGGAGCAGTACTTC. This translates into CASSPGTGAEQYF. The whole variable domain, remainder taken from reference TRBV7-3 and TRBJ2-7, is GAGVSQTPSNKVTEKGKYVELRCDPISGHTALYWYRQSLGQGPEFLIYFQGTGAADDSGLPNDRFFAVRPEGSVSTLKIQRTERGDSAVYLCASSPGTGAEQYFGPGTRLTVT.

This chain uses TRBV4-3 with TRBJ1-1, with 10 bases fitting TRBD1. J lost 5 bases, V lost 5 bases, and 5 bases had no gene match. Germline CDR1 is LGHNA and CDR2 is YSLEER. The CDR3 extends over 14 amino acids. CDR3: CASSSRDRGTEAFF. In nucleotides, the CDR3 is TGCGCCAGCAGCTCCCGGGACAGGGGTACTGAAGCTTTCTTT.

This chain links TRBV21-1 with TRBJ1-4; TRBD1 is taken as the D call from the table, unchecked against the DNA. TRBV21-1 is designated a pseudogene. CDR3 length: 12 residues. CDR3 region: CAPGATNEKLFF. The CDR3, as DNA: TGTGCCCCAGGGGCAACTAATGAAAAACTGTTTTTT.

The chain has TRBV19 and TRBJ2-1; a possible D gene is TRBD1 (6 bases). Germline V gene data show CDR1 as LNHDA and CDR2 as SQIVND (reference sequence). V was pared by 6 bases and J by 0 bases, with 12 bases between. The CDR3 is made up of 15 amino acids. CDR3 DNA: TGTGCCAGTAGACCGGGACACAGCTCCTACAATGAGCAGTTCTTC. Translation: CASRPGHSSYNEQFF.

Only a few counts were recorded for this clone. CDR3 in amino acids: CASGQLNTGELFF. The CDR3 nucleotides read TGTGCCAGCGGCCAATTGAACACCGGGGAGCTGTTTTTT. The rearrangement joins TRBV6-5 to TRBJ2-2; D is undetermined. Trimming left V 8 bases short and J 1 base short, with 8 bases between. CDR1 MNHEY and CDR2 SVGAGI come from the germline V gene. The CDR3 consists of 13 residues.

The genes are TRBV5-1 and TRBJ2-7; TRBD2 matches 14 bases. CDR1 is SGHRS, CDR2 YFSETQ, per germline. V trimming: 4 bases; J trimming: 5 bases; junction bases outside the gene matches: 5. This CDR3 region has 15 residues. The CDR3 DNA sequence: TGCGCCAGCAGCCCGGGACTAGCGGGAGCCCACGAGCAGTACTTC. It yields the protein CASSPGLAGAHEQYF.

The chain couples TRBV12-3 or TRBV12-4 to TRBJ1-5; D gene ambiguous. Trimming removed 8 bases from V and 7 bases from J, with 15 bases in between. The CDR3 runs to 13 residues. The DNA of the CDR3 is TGTGCCAGCCACCTCGGACGAGGGCAGCCCCAGCATTTT. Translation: CASHLGRGQPQHF.

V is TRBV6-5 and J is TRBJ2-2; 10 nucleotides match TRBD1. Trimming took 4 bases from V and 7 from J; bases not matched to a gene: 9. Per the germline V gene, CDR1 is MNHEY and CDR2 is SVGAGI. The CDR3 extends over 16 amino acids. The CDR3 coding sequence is TGTGCCAGCAGTTCGCAGACAGGGGGCATGGTCGGGGAGCTGTTTTTT. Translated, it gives CASSSQTGGMVGELFF.

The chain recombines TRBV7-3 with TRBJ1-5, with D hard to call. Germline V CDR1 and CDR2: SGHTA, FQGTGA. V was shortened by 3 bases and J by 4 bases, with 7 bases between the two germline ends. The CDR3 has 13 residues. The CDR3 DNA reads TGTGCCAGCAGCTTTGGGCTGAATCAGCCCCAGCATTTT. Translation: CASSFGLNQPQHF.